This T cell receptor beta chain emerged from a study of post-analysis software for immune sequencing data (dated by TCRdb to the mid-2010s). Regarding the research as a whole: The recorded disease courses included relapsing-remitting, secondary progressive and progressive-relapsing multiple sclerosis, and some patients had no subtype annotation. The patient repertoires were set against around ten previously published healthy control repertoires from donors whose ages ranged from roughly 6 to 26 years. A subset of samples was prepared in parallel using single-end sample barcoding, then pooled and co-amplified after Illumina adapter ligation. What the research found in general, with its limitations: Compared with controls, multiple sclerosis patients had significantly lower normalized Chao1 diversity, a finding suggesting substantial peripheral T-cell clonal expansion. The control group was slightly older than the multiple sclerosis patient group. Four or five TRBV segments, including TRBV5-6, TRBV5-1 and TRBV20-1, were significantly more frequent in patients than controls. When samples were clustered directly using the F measure, samples prepared in the same batch co-clustered strongly, which prompted a batch-effect correction.

At the junction V is shortened by 4 bases and J by 0 bases, with 22 bases in between. Based on the germline V gene, the CDR1 and CDR2 sequences are SGHVS and FQNEAQ. From the cysteine up to the phenylalanine, the CDR3 has a length of 18 residues. Just the 54-base CDR3 DNA is kept, in frame starting at base 1. Libraries were made using PCR. TCRdb names Illumina HiSeq 2500 as the instrument used. Unique molecular identifiers were incorporated into TCR beta cDNA libraries to reduce PCR and sequencing biases. Roughly 0.5 million cDNA molecules were obtained per 1 to 10 million input T cells, so each molecule approximated one T cell. The patient libraries were prepared and sequenced using the same protocol as the earlier healthy control dataset. Samples belonging to the same batch were prepared together, multiplexed and sequenced on a shared HiSeq lane. The authors processed their data as follows. MIGEC handled the raw barcoded reads, throwing out single-read molecular identifier groups before consensus assembly and CDR3 extraction. Clonotype tables were post-analysed with VDJtools, and diversity was normalized by down-sampling all datasets to the smallest sample size. In repertoire overlap clustering, CDR3 amino acid sequences, but not nucleotide sequences, were matched to correct batch-related cross-sample contamination. TCRdb took the public reads, trimmed them with fastp at Q25, ran MiXCR for clone calling and kept in-frame beta chains. CDR3 protein duplicates are merged, each entry listing the most common genes and DNA. TCRdb's processing, not the authors', yielded these V and J calls. The sample includes under 650,000 distinct CDR3 sequences, with roughly 45% observed a single time. The top ten clonotypes cover around 1.7% of the sample.

TCR beta repertoires were profiled from peripheral blood of approximately 13 young patients with multiple sclerosis to demonstrate the VDJtools post-analysis software. The multiple sclerosis patients were children and adolescents between roughly 6 and 16 years of age. This clonotype was detected only a few times. Its antigen target is currently unknown. No much larger clone exists at a distance of one base, and base qualities are not known. The V and J genes are TRBV7-8 and TRBJ2-7, with the D gene not confidently named. The clonotype originates from a girl aged 10-17 years with multiple sclerosis. The sequencing sample was made of blood. The CDR3 sequence is CASSSPKALSRLSYEQYF. The sequenced DNA: TGTGCCAGCAGCTCGCCTAAAGCCTTGAGCAGACTCTCCTACGAGCAGTACTTC.